The clone carrying this T cell receptor beta chain was detected a few times. Antigen unknown. As to time point: healthy volunteer bleed at 2 weeks. It was unfractionated whole blood from which total RNA was extracted. This sample was included in a study of human T cells and chemical hapten exposure. Study results and caveats: Sensitization with DPC brought no change to TCRs above 1 in 1000 in frequency.

TCRdb re-called the RACE reads through MiXCR, storing one row per CDR3 protein. The data hold 25,000 to 35,000 distinct CDR3 sequences, with 6.5% to 9% observed a single time. Between the trimmed V and J ends, which lost 2 bases and 6 bases, there was a span of 8 bases. This CDR3 spans 13 amino acids. Germline lookup yields CDR1 SGHTA and CDR2 FQGNSA. V is TRBV7-2 and J is TRBJ1-5; the D gene is possibly TRBD1 (6 bases). Sequencing was done on a sample of whole blood. The sequence was collected from a human donor in good health. Some clones in this sample may be carry-over from other donors' samples. This CDR3 is CASSLTGFQPQHF. In DNA, the CDR3 is TGTGCCAGCAGCTTAACAGGGTTTCAGCCCCAGCATTTT.